The 5 T cell receptor beta chains below come from one sample, sequenced in a study of CD8+CD57+ T cells in acquired aplastic anemia. Patients sequenced had flow cytometry evidence of CD8+CD57+ cell expansion. According to the study, genomic DNA was the template for TCR beta VDJ and CDR3 profiling. One entry per CDR3 protein results from TCRdb running MiXCR on the reads. The table shows just over 200,000 distinct CDR3 sequences, with 55% to 65% occurring only once. Sequenced sample: sorted CD4+, CD8+, or CD8+CD57+ T cells (not recorded which) from PBMCs. The receptor set was obtained from a human donor with aplastic anemia.

The table lists this clonotype with a count of one. The chain combines TRBV15 with TRBJ1-2; 7 nucleotides match TRBD1. This CDR3 has 13 residues. Germline assignment: CDR1 LNHNV and CDR2 YYDKDF (reference sequence). V trimming: 11 bases; J trimming: 6 bases; junction bases outside the gene matches: 12. The CDR3, as DNA: TGTGCCTCTCGGGGGGCAGGGGGGCATGGCTACACCTTC. It translates to CASRGAGGHGYTF. The full variable domain, in which reference TRBV15 and TRBJ1-2 provide the parts outside the CDR3, is DAMVIQNPRYQVTQFGKPVTLSCSQTLNHNVMYWYQQKSSQAPKLLFHYYDKDFNNEADTPDNFQSRRPNTSFCFLDIRSPGLGDTAMYLCASRGAGGHGYTFGSGTRLTVV.

V and J are TRBV20-1 and TRBJ1-5, with D hard to call. V gave up 0 bases and J gave up 5 bases, with 8 bases separating them. The germline CDR1 and CDR2 sequences are DFQATT and SNEGSKA (reference sequence). The CDR3 runs 13 residues. CDR3 in amino acids: CSARDFWDQPQHF. For the CDR3, the DNA is TGCAGTGCTAGAGACTTCTGGGATCAGCCCCAGCATTTT.

The V call is TRBV7-9, the J call TRBJ2-5, with 11 bases fitting TRBD1. V was pared by 2 bases and J by 0 bases, with 5 bases of the junction left unmatched. The CDR3 is 17 amino acids. Germline assignment: CDR1 SEHNR and CDR2 FQNEAQ (reference sequence). The CDR3 bases are TGTGCCAGCAGCTTAAAGCGGACAGGGGGCTACCAAGAGACCCAGTACTTC. It codes for CASSLKRTGGYQETQYF.

This clonotype was counted a single time. CDR3 residues: CASSLRSGSADTQYF. The CDR3 region has the DNA TGCGCCAGCAGCTTGCGGTCCGGGTCCGCAGATACGCAGTATTTT. This chain uses TRBV5-1 with TRBJ2-3; D not resolved. Trimming took off 1 base at V and 4 bases at J, with 13 bases between the two ends. The CDR3 loop spans 15 amino acids. The germline V gene encodes CDR1 SGHRS and CDR2 YFSETQ.

This clonotype was detected a few times. The chain employs TRBV2 and TRBJ1-1, with TRBD1 matching over 9 bases. Germline V gene data show CDR1 as SNHLY and CDR2 as FYNNEI. After removal of 3 bases from V and 1 base from J, the junction contained 9 bases not matched to a gene. The CDR3 is 17 amino acids. CDR3 bases: TGTGCCAGCAGTGAGGACAGGGGCCCTGACCCGAACACTGAAGCTTTCTTT. Amino acid sequence: CASSEDRGPDPNTEAFF.